Detailed here is one TCR beta chain. The data are from a study of T cell changes during pregnancy in multiple sclerosis. This CDR3 comprises 13 residues. Deletions cut 7 bases from V and 1 base from J, with 11 bases between. CDR1 and CDR2 (germline): SQVTM, ANQGSEA. Only in-frame clones appear in the TCRdb table, and some are missing; sequencing was by immunoSEQ multiplex PCR. Of fewer than 65,000 clones listed, roughly 94% are singletons. The chain joins TRBV29-1 to TRBJ2-4; D gene unclear. Material: CD4+ T cells from peripheral blood mononuclear cells, obtained in the third trimester of pregnancy. This sequence originates from a female donor with multiple sclerosis, enrolled in a pregnancy study. CDR3 sequence reads: CSARSRAKNIQYF. CDR3 in DNA: TGCAGCGCCCGATCCAGGGCCAAAAACATTCAGTACTTC.